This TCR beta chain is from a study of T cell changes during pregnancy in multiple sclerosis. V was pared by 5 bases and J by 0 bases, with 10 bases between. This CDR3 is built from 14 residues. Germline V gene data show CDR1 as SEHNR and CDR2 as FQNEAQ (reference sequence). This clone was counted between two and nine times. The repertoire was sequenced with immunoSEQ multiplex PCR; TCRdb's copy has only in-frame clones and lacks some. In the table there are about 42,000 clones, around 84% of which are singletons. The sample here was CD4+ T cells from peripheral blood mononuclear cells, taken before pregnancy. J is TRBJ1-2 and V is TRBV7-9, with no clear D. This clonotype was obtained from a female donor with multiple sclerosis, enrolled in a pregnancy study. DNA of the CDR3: TGTGCCAGCAGCGTCCACTTAGCTAACTATGGCTACACCTTC. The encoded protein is CASSVHLANYGYTF.